The text below deals with one T cell receptor (beta chain). Germline lookup yields CDR1 SGHRS and CDR2 YFSETQ. The junction had 8 bases not matched to a gene; V was cut back by 0 bases and J by 7 bases. The CDR3 runs 17 residues. These data come from a study of blood T cell repertoires in COVID-19. TCRdb keeps only in-frame clones here, not all; method: immunoSEQ multiplex PCR. Among a few hundred thousand clones listed, approximately 87% were seen once. The specimen was peripheral blood. This chain links TRBV5-1 with TRBJ1-4; 11 bases align to TRBD1. The TCR comes from a man in his 60s who had recovered from COVID-19. DNA of the CDR3: TGCGCCAGCAGCTTGGGGGACAGGGGGACAGTTGGTGAAAAACTGTTTTTT. This gives the protein CASSLGDRGTVGEKLFF.